Shown below are 20 T cell receptor beta chains from a single sample sequenced in a study of T-cell reconstitution after alpha-beta-depleted transplantation in children. Unique molecular identifiers were incorporated during preparation of the TCRbeta library. Using its own MiXCR run on the PCR reads, TCRdb lists one record per CDR3 protein. The sample holds roughly 400,000 distinct CDR3 sequences, 43% seen once. Here the sequenced sample was PBMCs, taken before TCRalphabeta/CD19-depleted stem cell transplant. These receptors originate from a girl aged 2 to 10 with aplastic anemia, due to receive a stem cell transplant.

This clonotype has a handful of counts. This chain uses TRBV6-1 with TRBJ1-1; 7 bases fit TRBD1. CDR3 length: 15 residues. J gave up 7 bases and V 4 bases, and 12 bases lay outside the gene matches. Germline CDR1 reads MNHNS; CDR2 reads SASEGT. This chain's CDR3 is CASSGDRARRGEAFF. The CDR3 coding sequence is TGTGCCAGCAGTGGCGACAGGGCCAGAAGGGGTGAAGCTTTCTTT.

Only a few counts were recorded for this clonotype. V usage is TRBV18 and J usage is TRBJ2-7; D is uncertain. CDR1 is KGHSH, CDR2 LQKENI, per germline. The CDR3 has 13 residues. V was clipped by 6 bases and J by 5 bases, with 14 bases between them. The CDR3 spells CASSLHWRDEQYF. As DNA, the CDR3 is TGTGCCAGCTCCCTCCACTGGCGCGACGAGCAGTACTTC.

This clonotype has at least ten counts. The chain has TRBV20-1 and TRBJ2-3, with D perhaps matching TRBD2 (6 bases). This CDR3 contains 14 residues. CDR1 is DFQATT and CDR2 is SNEGSKA in the germline V gene (reference sequence). V lost 3 bases to trimming and J lost 2 bases, with 12 bases between them. CDR3 amino acids: CSASFGSPTDTQYF. The CDR3 DNA reads as TGCAGTGCTAGTTTCGGGAGTCCCACAGATACGCAGTATTTT.

This clonotype was seen a handful of times. The chain joins TRBV20-1 to TRBJ2-3, with 10 bases identical to TRBD2. The CDR3 consists of 16 residues. The trim removed 3 bases at V and 4 bases at J, leaving 10 bases unmatched. Germline V CDR1 and CDR2: DFQATT, SNEGSKA (reference sequence). CDR3 nucleotide sequence: TGCAGTGCTAGTGTCTCAGCGGGAGGGTCGGCAGATACGCAGTATTTT. This encodes CSASVSAGGSADTQYF.

CDR3 nucleotide sequence: TGTGCCAGCGGGTGGGCAGGGCGCACAGATACGCAGTATTTT. This codes for CASGWAGRTDTQYF. J is TRBJ2-3 and V is TRBV28, with a possible D match to TRBD1 (5 bases). This CDR3 contains 14 residues. The germline V gene has CDR1 MDHEN and CDR2 SYDVKM. The V end lost 8 bases, the J end lost 1 base, and 13 bases lay between the germline ends.

The J gene is TRBJ2-1, the V gene TRBV6-5, with D possibly TRBD2 on 6 matching bases. Deletions cut 10 bases from V and 4 bases from J, with 20 bases between. Looked up from germline, CDR1 is MNHEY and CDR2 is SVGAGI. The CDR3 runs 15 residues. The CDR3 DNA sequence: TGTGCCAACAGGTCACGGGACTTCATTTACAATGAGCAGTTCTTC. This translates into CANRSRDFIYNEQFF.

This clonotype was observed many times. The J gene is TRBJ2-1, the V gene TRBV29-1; 10 positions agree with TRBD1. V trimming: 6 bases; J trimming: 10 bases; junction bases outside the gene matches: 12. The CDR3 totals 14 residues. Germline CDR1 SQVTM, CDR2 ANQGSEA. For the CDR3, the DNA is TGCAGCGTGTATCCGGGACAGGGGCACGCCGAGCAGTTCTTC. This sequence encodes CSVYPGQGHAEQFF.

The sample holds a few counts of this clonotype. The V and J genes are TRBV20-1 and TRBJ2-7; TRBD2 is a possible D gene (5 bases). CDR3 length: 16 amino acids. Trimming pared 0 bases from V and 5 bases from J, leaving 20 bases between. CDR1 DFQATT and CDR2 SNEGSKA come from the germline V gene (reference sequence). CDR3 DNA sequence: TGCAGTGCTAGAGATCCAGGCGGGCAGGTGGTTGACGAGCAGTACTTC. It translates to CSARDPGGQVVDEQYF.

In its sample, this clonotype was seen a few times. The chain combines TRBV20-1 with TRBJ2-1; D uncertain. This CDR3 region has 13 residues. CDR1 and CDR2 from the germline V gene are DFQATT and SNEGSKA (reference sequence). Trimming left V 5 bases short and J 5 bases short, with 13 bases between. The DNA for the CDR3 is TGCAGTGCTGGAGCCCCACTCAACAATGAGCAGTTCTTC. This encodes CSAGAPLNNEQFF.

This chain links TRBV6-2 or TRBV6-3 with TRBJ2-4, with 9 bases aligning to TRBD1. This CDR3 spans 14 amino acids. CDR1 MNHEY and CDR2 SVGEGT come from the germline V gene. The V and J ends lost 4 bases and 9 bases, in that order; junction bases with no gene match: 7. CDR3 residues: CASSLQGAVGIQYF. CDR3 bases: TGTGCCAGCAGTTTACAGGGGGCGGTTGGCATTCAGTACTTC.

The V call is TRBV7-9, the J call TRBJ1-2; D might be TRBD1 (6 bases). Germline V gene lookup returns CDR1 SEHNR and CDR2 FQNEAQ (reference sequence). Trimming removed 0 bases from V and 4 bases from J, with 12 bases in between. The CDR3 sequence is 15 residues long. In nucleotides, the CDR3 is TGTGCCAGCAGCTTAGCCCCGGGGGCGGGCTATGGCTACACCTTC. It yields the protein CASSLAPGAGYGYTF.

The chain joins TRBV5-1 to TRBJ2-2, with 8 bases aligning to TRBD1. Germline CDR1 and CDR2: SGHRS and YFSETQ. CDR3 length: 14 amino acids. The ends lost 7 bases at V and 4 bases at J; junction bases unmatched: 6. The CDR3 is CASSQGAGTGELFF. The CDR3 DNA reads as TGCGCCAGCTCTCAGGGGGCGGGCACCGGGGAGCTGTTTTTT.

The chain couples TRBV4-3 to TRBJ2-7, with D possibly matching TRBD2 (5 bases). Trimming stripped 2 bases from V and 2 bases from J, with 10 bases between. The CDR3 covers 14 residues. Germline V gene sequence: CDR1 LGHNA, CDR2 YSLEER. CDR3 residues: CASSQRRSPYEQYF. CDR3 nucleotides: TGCGCCAGCAGCCAACGGAGGAGCCCCTACGAGCAGTACTTC.

Ten or more counts support this clonotype. This chain connects TRBV5-1 to TRBJ2-1, with a possible D match to TRBD2 (5 bases). Trimming shortened V by 0 bases and J by 2 bases, and 15 bases separated the two germline ends. The CDR3 spans 17 residues. Looked up from germline, CDR1 is SGHRS and CDR2 is YFSETQ. The CDR3 loop is CASSLAPTSNPYNEQFF. CDR3 in DNA: TGCGCCAGCAGCTTGGCCCCAACTAGTAATCCCTACAATGAGCAGTTCTTC.

This clonotype showed up just a few times. The rearrangement links TRBV20-1 to TRBJ2-5; a possible D gene is TRBD2 (6 bases). Trimming pared 8 bases from V and 2 bases from J, leaving 12 bases between. This CDR3 region has 12 residues. Germline CDR1 reads DFQATT; CDR2 reads SNEGSKA (reference sequence). CDR3 sequence reads: CSIGSGQETQYF. The CDR3 coding sequence is TGCAGTATCGGTAGCGGACAAGAGACCCAGTACTTC.

The table lists this clonotype with a few counts. The chain uses TRBV7-2 and TRBJ2-5, with a weak D call TRBD2 (5 bases). Germline-derived CDR1 and CDR2 are SGHTA and FQGNSA. The ends were cut back, 5 bases at V and 0 bases at J, with 13 bases in the middle. The CDR3 consists of 15 residues. CDR3 in DNA: TGTGCCAGCAGCCCGGCGGGCAGGTACCAAGAGACCCAGTACTTC. This codes for CASSPAGRYQETQYF. Combining the CDR3 with reference TRBV7-2 and TRBJ2-5 gives the whole variable domain GAGVSQSPSNKVTEKGKDVELRCDPISGHTALYWYRQSLGQGLEFLIYFQGNSAPDKSGLPSDRFSAERTGGSVSTLTIQRTQQEDSAVYLCASSPAGRYQETQYFGPGTRLLVL.

This clonotype appeared a few times. The chain recombines TRBV6-5 with TRBJ1-1; 10 bases match TRBD1. CDR3 length equals 15 residues. The V gene end was trimmed by 8 bases and the J gene end by 5 bases; junction bases not matched to a gene: 11. The germline CDR1 and CDR2 sequences are MNHEY and SVGAGI. The CDR3 spells CASLFGTGAGTEAFF. The CDR3 DNA is TGTGCCAGCCTCTTCGGGACAGGGGCTGGTACTGAAGCTTTCTTT.

The V and J genes are TRBV7-3 and TRBJ2-1; D is unclear. The ends were cut back, 2 bases at V and 9 bases at J, with 23 bases in the middle. CDR3 size: 17 residues. Germline V gene lookup returns CDR1 SGHTA and CDR2 FQGTGA. The CDR3 loop reads CASSLSLSVVSSSEQFF. The CDR3 DNA sequence: TGTGCCAGCAGCTTATCTCTATCGGTGGTTAGCTCCAGTGAGCAGTTCTTC.

The rearrangement links TRBV20-1 to TRBJ2-1, with 10 bases that match TRBD1. CDR1 is DFQATT, CDR2 SNEGSKA, per germline (reference sequence). CDR3 length equals 16 residues. J lost 0 bases, V lost 3 bases, and 5 bases had no gene match. The CDR3 here is CSARSWTGGSYNEQFF. CDR3 sequence (DNA): TGCAGTGCTAGGAGTTGGACAGGGGGCTCCTACAATGAGCAGTTCTTC.

V is TRBV5-1 and J is TRBJ2-3; D is perhaps TRBD1 or TRBD2 (5 bases each). The length of the CDR3 is 16 residues. Looked up from germline, CDR1 is SGHRS and CDR2 is YFSETQ. V was shortened by 3 bases and J by 4 bases, with 18 bases between the two germline ends. CDR3 DNA sequence: TGCGCCAGCAGCTCGATCGGGACCGGAGTCCCAGATACGCAGTATTTT. The encoded protein is CASSSIGTGVPDTQYF.